This entry features one T cell receptor beta chain sequence. Its antigen is as yet unknown. Sequencing used immunoSEQ multiplex PCR; TCRdb keeps in-frame clones, though not all of them. The sample yields under 1,100,000 clones, about 75% seen once. The sample is drawn from a study of shared clonotypes between healthy human individuals. On the study more broadly: There were three CD4 naive, three CD4 memory, two CD8 naive and one CD8 memory plates per donor.

Study results and caveats: Rarefaction exposed incomplete sorted-subset sequencing despite large depth. Non-shared clonotypes had lower generation probabilities than clonotypes shared by all four sorted-subset donors. Naive subsets, compared against memory subsets, generally had larger estimated richness values.

The CDR3 is 13 residues long. Germline CDR1 and CDR2: SGHNT and YYREEE (reference sequence). Trimming removed 2 bases from V and 9 bases from J, with 15 bases in between. The rearrangement links TRBV5-4 to TRBJ2-7; either TRBD1 or TRBD2 may fit D (5 bases each). This clonotype was sampled from a man aged 18 to 30 in good health. Sample: memory CD4+ T cells sorted from blood. Regarding subset: CD45RA-negative fraction. This CDR3 reads CASSFWGMSGQYF. DNA of the CDR3: TGTGCCAGCAGCTTTTGGGGGATGAGCGGGCAGTACTTC.